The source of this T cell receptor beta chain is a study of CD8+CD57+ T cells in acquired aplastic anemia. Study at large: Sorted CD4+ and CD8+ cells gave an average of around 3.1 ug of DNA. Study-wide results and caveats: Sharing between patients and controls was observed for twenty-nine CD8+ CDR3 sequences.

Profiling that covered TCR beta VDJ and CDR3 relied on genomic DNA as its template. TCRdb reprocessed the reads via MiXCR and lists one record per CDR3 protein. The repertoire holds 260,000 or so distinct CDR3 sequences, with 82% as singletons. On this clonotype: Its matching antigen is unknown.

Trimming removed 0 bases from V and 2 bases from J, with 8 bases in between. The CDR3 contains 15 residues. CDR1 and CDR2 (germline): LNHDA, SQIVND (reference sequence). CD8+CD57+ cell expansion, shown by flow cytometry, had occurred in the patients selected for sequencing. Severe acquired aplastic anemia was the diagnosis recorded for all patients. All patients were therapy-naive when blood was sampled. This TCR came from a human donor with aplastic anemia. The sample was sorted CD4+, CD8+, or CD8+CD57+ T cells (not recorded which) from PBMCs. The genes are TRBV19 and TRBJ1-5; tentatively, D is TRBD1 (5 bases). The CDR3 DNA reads TGTGCCAGTAGTATAGACAGGGAGCGCAATCAGCCCCAGCATTTT. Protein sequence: CASSIDRERNQPQHF.